The clone carrying this T cell receptor beta chain was seen a single time. These data originate in a study of blood T cell repertoires in COVID-19. The CDR3 spans 17 residues. Germline CDR1 and CDR2: SGHTS and YDEGEE. Trimming removed 0 bases from V and 2 bases from J; junction bases left unmatched: 10. The method was immunoSEQ multiplex PCR; TCRdb's version includes in-frame clones alone and lacks a portion of them. The sample holds about 300,000 clones, about 91% seen once. This TCR derives from a woman in her thirties who had recovered from COVID-19. The J gene is TRBJ2-7, the V gene TRBV5-8, with 8 bases matching TRBD2. The sequencing sample was made of peripheral blood. This CDR3 reads CASSLGSGAGVTYEQYF. DNA of the CDR3: TGTGCCAGCAGCTTGGGTTCTGGAGCGGGGGTTACCTACGAGCAGTACTTC.